This T cell receptor (beta chain) was retrieved from a study of Ad26.COV2.S vaccination and SARS-CoV-2 variants. Study at large: Sample donor was a member of the COV1001 Ad26.COV2.S trial arm. Study conclusions and caveats: Total T cell responses, in the TCR breadth and depth analyses, may have been underestimated. Those who received the vaccine showed greater spike-specific TCR breadth than those given placebo.

The CDR3 runs to 14 residues. From germline, CDR1 is KGHSH and CDR2 LQKENI. Deletions cut 3 bases from V and 8 bases from J, with 13 bases between. Concerning this clone itself: The antigen remains undetermined.

Treatment meaning: 15 to 20 received Ad26.COV2.S at low or high dose, single or two shots; about 5 received placebo; per-sample allocation not given. Day 63 after the first injection of vaccine or placebo was the sampling time. Immunization relied on an Ad26 vector, which expressed Wuhan-strain SARS-CoV-2 spike. Some clones are missing from TCRdb's copy, which holds only in-frame ones; the method was immunoSEQ multiplex PCR. The data show 380,000 or so clones, approximately 90% seen once. The sequence came from a person aged 18-65 years who received the Ad26.COV2.S COVID-19 vaccine or a placebo. Sequenced here: peripheral blood, sampled in a trial of Ad26.COV2.S vaccine versus placebo. The chain has TRBV18 and TRBJ1-4; D may be TRBD1 (6 bases). In DNA form, the CDR3 reads TGTGCCAGCTCACCGAGGACAGACTCCGAAAAACTGTTTTTT. This codes for CASSPRTDSEKLFF.